This T cell receptor (beta chain) comes out of a study of T-cell reconstitution after alpha-beta-depleted transplantation in children. This clonotype has just a few counts. Its antigen is as yet unknown. Using unique molecular identifiers, the investigators prepared the TCRbeta library. TCRdb reprocessed the PCR reads with MiXCR, giving one entry per CDR3 protein. Altogether roughly 300,000 distinct CDR3 sequences are present, 11% being singletons, with the ten largest covering around 22%. Findings and caveats of the study: Several hundred graft clones that had expanded were reportedly the source of alpha-beta T cells about two months after transplant. Newly produced T cells mostly accounted for T-cell counts and diversity one year post-transplant.

This specimen consisted of peripheral blood, obtained 180 days after TCRalphabeta/CD19-depleted stem cell transplant. The TCR comes from a male patient under 10 years old who had a stem cell transplant for chronic granulomatous disease, so the T cells may come from the graft donor.

Written as DNA, the CDR3 is TGTGCCTGGAGTACGGGCGGGACCCTCTACGAGCAGTACTTC. Translated, it gives CAWSTGGTLYEQYF. The chain carries TRBV30 and TRBJ2-7; maybe TRBD2 (6 bases). This CDR3 is built from 14 residues. Per germline, CDR1 GTSNPN and CDR2 SVGIG (reference sequence). V lost 2 bases to trimming and J lost 3 bases, with 14 bases between them.